Shown below are 18 T cell receptor beta chains from a single sample sequenced in a study of regulatory T cells in long-lasting Graves disease (dated by TCRdb to the early 2020s). The library was prepared using multiplex PCR. This sample was sequenced with an Illumina HiSeq 4000. To build TCR beta libraries, CDR3 regions were amplified by Arm-PCR using iRepertoire HTBI primers. TCRdb reran the public reads through fastp at Q25 and MiXCR, keeping productive beta chains. When rows share a CDR3 protein, they turn into one entry using the most common DNA and genes. Present in this sample are approximately 400,000 distinct CDR3 sequences, just under 15% of which were seen just once. The ten top clones hold around 17% of the sample. Read against the paper, the sample's time point label means: newly diagnosed GD, antithyroid drugs for less than 3 months. For both TCR sequencing and RNA sequencing, RNA was extracted from PBMCs using TRIzol.

The sample was also linked to a second study, of T cells in Graves' hyperthyroidism and ophthalmopathy.

Sequenced here: peripheral blood mononuclear cells (PBMCs), sampled at new diagnosis, from a patient treated with antithyroid drugs. These receptors all stem from a woman aged 25 to 39 with Graves disease. Donor details come from another sample of the same person, matched by shared clones.

There are a few counts of this clonotype. The chain carries TRBV7-3 and TRBJ2-7; 8 nucleotides match TRBD2. This CDR3 contains 15 residues. Germline-derived CDR1 and CDR2 are SGHTA and FQGTGA. V dropped 3 bases and J dropped 3; count of bases not matched to a gene: 7. The CDR3 sequence: CASSLSSGNFYEQYF. DNA for the CDR3: TGTGCCAGCAGCTTGAGTAGCGGGAACTTCTACGAGCAGTACTTC.

In this sample, this clonotype turned up a few times. The chain is built from TRBV20-1 and TRBJ2-3, with TRBD2 matching over 9 bases. In germline, CDR1 is DFQATT, CDR2 SNEGSKA (reference sequence). There are 13 residues in the CDR3. J lost 6 bases, V lost 5 bases, and 6 bases had no gene match. CDR3 in DNA: TGCAGTGCTCACAGACTAGCGGCGGATACGCAGTATTTT. This encodes CSAHRLAADTQYF.

This clonotype was seen a single time. The chain is built from TRBV19 and TRBJ2-3; a weak D match, TRBD2 (6 bases). The CDR3 covers 15 residues. Trimming took off 5 bases at V and 0 bases at J, with 12 bases between the two ends. Germline loops: CDR1 LNHDA, CDR2 SQIVND (reference sequence). The CDR3 DNA sequence: TGTGCCAGTAGTCGACTAGTAGGAAGCACAGATACGCAGTATTTT. Its protein is CASSRLVGSTDTQYF.

This clonotype was seen at least ten times. V usage is TRBV6-5 and J usage is TRBJ1-1; D gene ambiguous. The V and J ends lost 0 bases and 8 bases respectively, with 19 bases between them. This CDR3 region has 16 residues. CDR1 is MNHEY, CDR2 SVGAGI, per germline. The CDR3 DNA sequence: TGTGCCAGCAGTTACTCGAAATTTTCGGGCGTCTACGAAGCTTTCTTT. Translated: CASSYSKFSGVYEAFF.

This clonotype was seen at least ten times. The rearrangement joins TRBV25-1 to TRBJ1-1; maybe TRBD1 (5 bases). V was pared by 1 base and J by 4 bases, with 7 bases between. Per the germline V gene, CDR1 is MGHDK and CDR2 is SYGVNS. The CDR3 is made up of 13 amino acids. This CDR3 reads CASSESGGTEAFF. CDR3 DNA sequence: TGTGCCAGCAGTGAATCGGGGGGCACTGAAGCTTTCTTT.

This clonotype was counted many times. The chain uses TRBV6-2 or TRBV6-3 and TRBJ2-5, with 14 bases that match TRBD2. CDR3 length: 17 residues. The germline V gene encodes CDR1 MNHEY and CDR2 SVGEGT. After removal of 4 bases from V and 0 bases from J, the junction contained 4 bases not matched to a gene. This CDR3 is CASSFRLAGGYQETQYF. DNA of the CDR3: TGTGCCAGCAGTTTTCGACTAGCGGGAGGGTACCAAGAGACCCAGTACTTC.

This chain uses TRBV19 with TRBJ1-4, with TRBD1 matching over 7 bases. V lost 10 bases to trimming and J lost 6 bases; unmatched junction nucleotides: 8. Germline-derived CDR1 and CDR2 are LNHDA and SQIVND (reference sequence). The CDR3 spans 13 residues. This CDR3 reads CATAGGSDEKLFF. The CDR3 DNA reads as TGTGCCACCGCAGGGGGTTCAGATGAAAAACTGTTTTTT.

This clonotype was detected only a few times. The chain uses TRBV5-1 and TRBJ1-5, with D unclear. Deletions cut 5 bases from V and 6 bases from J, with 12 bases between. The CDR3 extends over 13 amino acids. CDR1 is SGHRS and CDR2 is YFSETQ in the germline V gene. This chain's CDR3 is CASRATEGQPQHF. The CDR3 coding sequence is TGCGCCAGCAGAGCAACGGAGGGTCAGCCCCAGCATTTT.

This clonotype has a handful of counts. The chain joins TRBV19 to TRBJ1-1, with D perhaps TRBD1 (6 bases). Trimming cost V 4 bases and J 5 bases, with 17 bases left between them. CDR1 and CDR2 from the germline V gene are LNHDA and SQIVND (reference sequence). The CDR3 consists of 15 residues. The CDR3 loop is CASSTNTGLRTEAFF. CDR3 DNA sequence: TGTGCCAGTAGTACGAATACAGGGTTGAGAACTGAAGCTTTCTTT.

Only a few counts were recorded for this clonotype. The genes are TRBV24-1 and TRBJ1-2, with D uncertain. CDR1 is KGHDR and CDR2 is SFDVKD in the germline V gene. The CDR3 consists of 13 residues. V lost 4 bases to trimming and J lost 5 bases, with 10 bases between them. The CDR3 bases are TGTGCCACCAGTGACTATTCAGAGTATGGCTACACCTTC. This encodes CATSDYSEYGYTF.

This clonotype was counted ten times or more. The chain recombines TRBV28 with TRBJ1-5; 9 nucleotides match TRBD1. The CDR3 runs to 16 residues. The germline V gene has CDR1 MDHEN and CDR2 SYDVKM. V dropped 7 bases and J dropped 0; count of bases not matched to a gene: 7. The CDR3 sequence is CASIRWTGDSNQPQHF. In nucleotides, the CDR3 is TGTGCCAGCATCCGATGGACAGGGGATAGCAATCAGCCCCAGCATTTT.

This clonotype was seen only a few times. CDR3 amino acids: CSVVGAIGQPQHF. The CDR3 DNA sequence: TGCAGCGTTGTTGGAGCTATCGGTCAGCCCCAGCATTTT. The chain is built from TRBV29-1 and TRBJ1-5; D unclear. The CDR3 covers 13 residues. Germline lookup yields CDR1 SQVTM and CDR2 ANQGSEA. Trimming pared 4 bases from V and 6 bases from J, leaving 13 bases between.

This clonotype has ten or more counts. The V call is TRBV28, the J call TRBJ1-5; tentatively, D is TRBD1 (5 bases). The CDR3 covers 15 residues. Germline loops: CDR1 MDHEN, CDR2 SYDVKM. Trimming left V 7 bases short and J 6 bases short, with 19 bases between. The CDR3 protein is CASTLGGGLAQPQHF. DNA of the CDR3: TGTGCCAGCACCTTGGGGGGGGGGTTGGCTCAGCCCCAGCATTTT.

This clonotype has ten or more counts. V is TRBV20-1 and J is TRBJ2-3; D possibly matches TRBD1 or TRBD2 (5 bases each). V lost 3 bases, J lost 5 bases, and 18 bases lay in between. Germline CDR1 DFQATT, CDR2 SNEGSKA (reference sequence). The length of the CDR3 is 15 residues. The CDR3 sequence is CSASSGIQRGDTQYF. CDR3 nucleotide sequence: TGCAGTGCTAGCAGCGGAATCCAAAGGGGAGATACGCAGTATTTT.

This clonotype came up a few times. The rearrangement joins TRBV9 to TRBJ1-1; unclear D gene. The CDR3 is 15 amino acids. CDR1 and CDR2 from the germline V gene are SGDLS and YYNGEE. V lost 0 bases and J 1 base, leaving 10 bases between the germline ends. CDR3 sequence reads: CASSVEGQRNTEAFF. The CDR3 DNA is TGTGCCAGCAGCGTAGAAGGGCAGAGGAACACTGAAGCTTTCTTT. Drawing the rest from reference TRBV9 and TRBJ1-1, the complete variable domain is DSGVTQTPKHLITATGQRVTLRCSPRSGDLSVYWYQQSLDQGLQFLIQYYNGEERAKGNILERFSAQQFPDLHSELNLSSLELGDSALYFCASSVEGQRNTEAFFGQGTRLTVV.

This clonotype was detected ten times or more. The V and J genes are TRBV14 and TRBJ2-1; 12 bases map to TRBD2. The CDR3 loop spans 18 amino acids. Germline V gives CDR1 SGHDN, CDR2 FVKESK. Trimming cost V 1 base and J 4 bases; bases outside gene matches: 8. In DNA, the CDR3 is TGTGCCAGCAGCCAAGGACTAGCGGGAGTGGGCCGGTACAATGAGCAGTTCTTC. Its protein product is CASSQGLAGVGRYNEQFF.

This chain links TRBV11-1 with TRBJ2-7; tentative D call: TRBD2 (5 bases). The V gene's germline CDR1 is SGHAT and CDR2 FQDESV (reference sequence). The ends were cut back, 1 base at V and 3 bases at J, with 10 bases in the middle. The CDR3 sequence is 14 residues long. The CDR3 DNA reads as TGTGCCAGCAGCTTAGAGACGGGGTTCTACGAGCAGTACTTC. Encoded protein: CASSLETGFYEQYF. Full variable domain (missing parts from reference TRBV11-1 and TRBJ2-7): EAEVAQSPRYKITEKSQAVAFWCDPISGHATLYWYRQILGQGPELLVQFQDESVVDDSQLPKDRFSAERLKGVDSTLKIQPAELGDSAMYLCASSLETGFYEQYFGPGTRLTVT.

As for this clonotype: This may come from a read error, since a much larger clone is one base off. The chain combines TRBV2 with TRBJ2-7; TRBD2 agrees at 10 bases. CDR1 is SNHLY, CDR2 FYNNEI, per germline. After removal of 7 bases from V and 7 bases from J, the junction contained 19 bases not matched to a gene. The CDR3 is 17 amino acids. The CDR3: CASMSLAGPTTYNEQYF. The CDR3, as DNA: TGTGCCAGCATGTCACTAGCGGGACCTACCACCTACAATGAGCAGTACTTC.